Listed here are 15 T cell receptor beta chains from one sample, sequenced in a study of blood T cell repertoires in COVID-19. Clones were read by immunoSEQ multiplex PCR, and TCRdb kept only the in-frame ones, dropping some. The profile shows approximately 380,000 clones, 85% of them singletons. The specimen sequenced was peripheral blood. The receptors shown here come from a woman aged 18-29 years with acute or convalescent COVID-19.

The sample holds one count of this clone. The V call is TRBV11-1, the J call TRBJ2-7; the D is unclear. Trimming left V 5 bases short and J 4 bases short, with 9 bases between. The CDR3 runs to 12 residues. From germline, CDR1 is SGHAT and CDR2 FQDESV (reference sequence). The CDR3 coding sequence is TGTGCCAGCAGCCTATTTAGTTACGAGCAGTACTTC. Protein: CASSLFSYEQYF.

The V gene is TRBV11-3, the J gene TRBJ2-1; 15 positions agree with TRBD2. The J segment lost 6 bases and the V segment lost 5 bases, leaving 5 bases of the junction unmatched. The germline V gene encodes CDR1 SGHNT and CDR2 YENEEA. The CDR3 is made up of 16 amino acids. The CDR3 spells CASSPRGLAGGNEQFF. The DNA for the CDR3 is TGTGCCAGCAGCCCCCGGGGACTAGCGGGAGGCAATGAGCAGTTCTTC.

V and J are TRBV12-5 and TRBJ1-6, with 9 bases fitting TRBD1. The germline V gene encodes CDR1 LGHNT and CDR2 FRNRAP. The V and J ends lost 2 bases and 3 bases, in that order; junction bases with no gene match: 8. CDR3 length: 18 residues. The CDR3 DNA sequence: TGTGCTAGTGGTTTGCTGGACAGGGGTAGAAGCTATAATTCACCCCTCCACTTT. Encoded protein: CASGLLDRGRSYNSPLHF.

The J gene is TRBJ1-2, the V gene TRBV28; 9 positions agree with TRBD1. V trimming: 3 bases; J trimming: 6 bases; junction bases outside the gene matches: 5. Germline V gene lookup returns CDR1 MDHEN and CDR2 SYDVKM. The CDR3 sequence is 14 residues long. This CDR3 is CASSFAGQGNGYTF. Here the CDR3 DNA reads TGTGCCAGCAGTTTCGCCGGACAGGGGAATGGCTACACCTTC.

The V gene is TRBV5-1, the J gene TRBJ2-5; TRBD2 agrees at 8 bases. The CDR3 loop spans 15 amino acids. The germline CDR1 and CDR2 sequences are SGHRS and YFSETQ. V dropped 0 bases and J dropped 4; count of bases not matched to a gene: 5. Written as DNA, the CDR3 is TGCGCCAGCAGCTTGGACGCTAGCGGGCGAGAGACCCAGTACTTC. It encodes CASSLDASGRETQYF.

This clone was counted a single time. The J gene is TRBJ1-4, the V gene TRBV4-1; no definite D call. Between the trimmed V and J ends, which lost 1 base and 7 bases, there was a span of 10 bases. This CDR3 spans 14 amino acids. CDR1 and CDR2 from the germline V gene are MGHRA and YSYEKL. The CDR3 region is CASSQGGGSEKLFF. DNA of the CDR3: TGCGCCAGCAGCCAAGGGGGAGGCAGTGAAAAACTGTTTTTT.

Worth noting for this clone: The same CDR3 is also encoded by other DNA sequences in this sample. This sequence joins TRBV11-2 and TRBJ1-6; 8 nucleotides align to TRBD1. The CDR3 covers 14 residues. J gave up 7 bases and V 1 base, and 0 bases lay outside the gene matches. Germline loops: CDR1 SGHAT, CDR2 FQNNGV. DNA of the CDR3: TGTGCCAGCAGCTTAGGACAGGGGAATTCACCCCTCCACTTT. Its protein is CASSLGQGNSPLHF.

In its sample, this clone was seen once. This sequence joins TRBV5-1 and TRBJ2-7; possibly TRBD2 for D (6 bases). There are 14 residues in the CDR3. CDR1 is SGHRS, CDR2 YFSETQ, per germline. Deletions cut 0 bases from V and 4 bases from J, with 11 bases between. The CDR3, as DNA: TGCGCCAGCAGCTTGGGGGGACTCTATTACGAGCAGTACTTC. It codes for CASSLGGLYYEQYF.

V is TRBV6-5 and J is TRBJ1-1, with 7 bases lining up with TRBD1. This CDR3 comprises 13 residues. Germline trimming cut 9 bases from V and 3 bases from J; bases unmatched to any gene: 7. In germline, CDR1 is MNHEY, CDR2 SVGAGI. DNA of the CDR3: TGTGCCAGTTCGACAGGGTCGGACACTGAAGCTTTCTTT. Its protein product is CASSTGSDTEAFF.

DNA of the CDR3: TGTGCCACCAGTGATCAATCACAGGGTTGGTATGGCTACACCTTC. This translates into CATSDQSQGWYGYTF. This rearrangement joins TRBV24-1 to TRBJ1-2, with D possibly matching TRBD1 (6 bases). The V end was cut by 3 bases, the J end by 5 bases, with 15 bases between. The CDR3 covers 15 residues. In germline, CDR1 is KGHDR, CDR2 SFDVKD.

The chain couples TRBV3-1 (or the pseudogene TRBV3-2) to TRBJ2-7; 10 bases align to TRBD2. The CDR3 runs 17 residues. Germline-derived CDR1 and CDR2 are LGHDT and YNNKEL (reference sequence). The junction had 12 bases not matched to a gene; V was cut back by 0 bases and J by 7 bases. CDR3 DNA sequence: TGTGCCAGCAGCCAAGAACCTAGCGGGAGTTGGATGGGAGAGCAGTACTTC. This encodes CASSQEPSGSWMGEQYF.

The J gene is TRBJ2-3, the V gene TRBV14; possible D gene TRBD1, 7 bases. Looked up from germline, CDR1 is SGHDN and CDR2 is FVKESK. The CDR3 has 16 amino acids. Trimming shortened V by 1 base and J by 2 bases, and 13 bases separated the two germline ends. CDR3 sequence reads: CASSQGGTVPTDTQYF. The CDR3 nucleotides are TGTGCCAGCAGCCAAGGCGGGACAGTCCCCACAGATACGCAGTATTTT.

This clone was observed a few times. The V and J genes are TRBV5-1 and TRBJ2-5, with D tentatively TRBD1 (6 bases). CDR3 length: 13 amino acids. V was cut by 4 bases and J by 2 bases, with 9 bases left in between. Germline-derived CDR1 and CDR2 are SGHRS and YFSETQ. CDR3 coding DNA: TGCGCCAGCAGCACAGGGAATCAAGAGACCCAGTACTTC. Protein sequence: CASSTGNQETQYF.

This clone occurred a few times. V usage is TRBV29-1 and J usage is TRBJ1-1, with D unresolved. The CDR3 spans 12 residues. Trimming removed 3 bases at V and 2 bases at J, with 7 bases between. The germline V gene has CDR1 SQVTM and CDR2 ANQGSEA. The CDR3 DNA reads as TGCAGCGTTGATCGAGCTAACACTGAAGCTTTCTTT. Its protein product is CSVDRANTEAFF.

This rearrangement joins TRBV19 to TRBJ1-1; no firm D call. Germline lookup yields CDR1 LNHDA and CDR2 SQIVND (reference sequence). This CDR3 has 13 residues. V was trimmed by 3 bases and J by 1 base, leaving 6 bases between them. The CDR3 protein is CASSMRGNTEAFF. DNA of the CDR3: TGTGCCAGTAGTATGCGGGGGAACACTGAAGCTTTCTTT.